The 17 T cell receptor beta chains below come from one sample, sequenced in a study of blood T cell repertoires in COVID-19 (TCRdb year 2020). The library came from the immunoSEQ multiplex PCR assay. TCRdb carries this immuneACCESS record with in-frame sequences only. Its versions omit some clonotypes, under half of them owing to an unresolved V gene in the studies checked, with the rest unexplained. The sample table holds tens of thousands of clones, of which 65% to 90% were seen once. Together, the top ten hold 48% of the sample. Specimen: peripheral blood. These receptors were obtained from a man between 65 and 85 years old with acute or convalescent COVID-19.

The CDR3 loop is CASSYSIVSFEQYF. In DNA form, the CDR3 reads TGTGCCAGCAGTTACTCGATAGTTAGCTTCGAGCAGTACTTC. The rearrangement links TRBV6-5 to TRBJ2-7; D unclear. V was clipped by 0 bases and J by 6 bases, with 12 bases between them. This CDR3 has 14 residues. Germline V gene sequence: CDR1 MNHEY, CDR2 SVGAGI.

The chain recombines TRBV15 with TRBJ1-2; 7 bases fit TRBD1. Germline V CDR1 and CDR2: LNHNV, YYDKDF (reference sequence). The ends lost 4 bases at V and 6 bases at J; junction bases unmatched: 11. The CDR3 covers 15 residues. The CDR3 sequence: CATSTIRGAADGYTF. The CDR3 nucleotides are TGTGCCACCAGCACAATCAGGGGGGCGGCGGATGGCTACACCTTC.

The rearrangement joins TRBV4-3 to TRBJ2-7; 10 bases are a match to TRBD1. Germline V gene data show CDR1 as LGHNA and CDR2 as YSLEER. V lost 1 base and J lost 6; bases outside the gene matches: 6. The CDR3 extends over 15 amino acids. The CDR3 sequence is CASSQAGTGVGEQYF. CDR3 coding DNA: TGCGCCAGCAGCCAAGCCGGGACAGGGGTAGGCGAGCAGTACTTC.

In this sample, this clone turned up a few times. The CDR3 nucleotides are TGTGCCAGCAGCTTGGTTGGTGGCGGGGTGGCGAAAGAGACCCAGTACTTC. It translates to CASSLVGGGVAKETQYF. The J gene is TRBJ2-5, the V gene TRBV5-4; D might be TRBD2 (6 bases). V lost 0 bases to trimming and J lost 3 bases, with 18 bases between them. Germline V gene data show CDR1 as SGHNT and CDR2 as YYREEE (reference sequence). This CDR3 has 17 amino acids.

V usage is TRBV7-2 and J usage is TRBJ1-4; D may be TRBD1 (6 bases). The CDR3 loop spans 13 amino acids. Trimming took 7 bases from V and 1 from J, leaving 7 bases between them. CDR1 is SGHTA, CDR2 FQGNSA, per germline. DNA of the CDR3: TGTGCCAGCAAGGACAGAACTAATGAAAAACTGTTTTTT. Translated, it gives CASKDRTNEKLFF.

Only a few counts were recorded for this clone. V usage is TRBV10-3 and J usage is TRBJ2-6; D possibly corresponds to TRBD1 (6 bases). There are 13 residues in the CDR3. Germline V gives CDR1 ENHRY, CDR2 SYGVKD. Trimming shortened V by 10 bases and J by 1 base, and 8 bases separated the two germline ends. CDR3 protein: CATTGSGANVLTF. The CDR3 DNA is TGTGCCACCACAGGGTCTGGGGCCAACGTCCTGACTTTC.

The genes are TRBV11-2 and TRBJ2-7; D gene ambiguous. The ends were cut back, 5 bases at V and 1 base at J, with 15 bases in the middle. Per germline, CDR1 SGHAT and CDR2 FQNNGV. This CDR3 region has 15 residues. The chain's CDR3 is CASSPWQALSYEQYF. The CDR3 coding sequence is TGTGCCAGCAGCCCGTGGCAGGCCTTATCCTACGAGCAGTACTTC. The full variable domain, rest sourced from reference TRBV11-2 and TRBJ2-7, is EAGVAQSPRYKIIEKRQSVAFWCNPISGHATLYWYQQILGQGPKLLIQFQNNGVVDDSQLPKDRFSAERLKGVDSTLKIQPAKLEDSAVYLCASSPWQALSYEQYFGPGTRLTVT.

This chain joins TRBV2 and TRBJ1-2; D call uncertain. Germline V lookup: CDR1 SNHLY, CDR2 FYNNEI. CDR3 size: 13 residues. V lost 4 bases and J lost 2, with 8 bases in between. The CDR3 sequence is CASSVIQNYGYTF. CDR3 in DNA: TGTGCCAGCAGTGTAATACAGAACTATGGCTACACCTTC.

The chain employs TRBV6-2 or TRBV6-3 and TRBJ2-5, with 11 positions matching TRBD2. The CDR3 sequence is 18 residues long. Trimming cost V 5 bases and J 0 bases; bases outside gene matches: 11. Germline V gene sequence: CDR1 MNHEY, CDR2 SVGEGT. The CDR3 loop reads CASSTLASGGYYQETQYF. The CDR3 coding sequence is TGTGCCAGCAGTACCCTCGCTAGCGGGGGGTATTACCAAGAGACCCAGTACTTC.

This clone was seen more than once but under ten times. This chain's CDR3 is CASSETANQPQHF. The CDR3 DNA reads TGTGCCAGCAGTGAGACAGCTAATCAGCCCCAGCATTTT. This chain joins TRBV6-1 and TRBJ1-5, with D perhaps TRBD1 (5 bases). Germline V gene data show CDR1 as MNHNS and CDR2 as SASEGT. Trimming pared 3 bases from V and 4 bases from J, leaving 7 bases between. The CDR3 loop spans 13 amino acids.

The chain recombines TRBV23-1 with TRBJ2-2, with TRBD1 as a possible D gene (5 bases). TRBV23-1 falls under the ORF class, with uncertain function. CDR3 length equals 11 residues. The DNA for the CDR3 is TGCGCGGGGCGGCCTGCTGGGGAGCTGTTTTTT. Translating it yields CAGRPAGELFF.

The V and J genes are TRBV5-1 and TRBJ2-1; TRBD2 matches 11 bases. Germline-derived CDR1 and CDR2 are SGHRS and YFSETQ. The CDR3 is made up of 15 amino acids. V was clipped by 6 bases and J by 7 bases; unmatched bases: 9. As DNA, the CDR3 is TGCGCCAGCATCCTGACTAGCGGGAAAGAAAATGAGCAGTTCTTC. This translates into CASILTSGKENEQFF. The full variable domain, rest sourced from reference TRBV5-1 and TRBJ2-1, is KAGVTQTPRYLIKTRGQQVTLSCSPISGHRSVSWYQQTPGQGLQFLFEYFSETQRNKGNFPGRFSGRQFSNSRSEMNVSTLELGDSALYLCASILTSGKENEQFFGPGTRLTVL.

V gene TRBV24-1 combines with J gene TRBJ2-1; TRBD2 matches 9 bases. V was clipped by 5 bases and J by 7 bases; unmatched bases: 2. The germline V gene encodes CDR1 KGHDR and CDR2 SFDVKD. This CDR3 has 13 residues. The CDR3 sequence: CATSASGKNEQFF. CDR3 DNA sequence: TGTGCCACCAGTGCTAGCGGGAAAAATGAGCAGTTCTTC.

The table lists this clone with a count of one. The V and J genes are TRBV23-1 and TRBJ1-4, with a possible D match to TRBD1 (5 bases). TRBV23-1 is identified as an open reading frame with a role that is uncertain. V lost 3 bases, J lost 5 bases, and 16 bases lay in between. The CDR3 length is 16 residues. The CDR3 nucleotides are TGCGCCAGCAGTCACCCCACCTCTCCAGGGAATGAAAAACTGTTTTTT. Amino acid sequence: CASSHPTSPGNEKLFF.

The chain combines TRBV25-1 with TRBJ1-1; tentative D call: TRBD1 (5 bases). CDR1 and CDR2 (germline): MGHDK, SYGVNS. The CDR3 consists of 13 residues. V was trimmed by 7 bases and J by 7 bases, leaving 16 bases between them. CDR3 coding DNA: TGTGCCAGCACCTCATGGGGGGGTAATGAAGCTTTCTTT. It translates to CASTSWGGNEAFF.

V is TRBV6-1 and J is TRBJ2-7, with a possible D match to TRBD2 (7 bases). Germline CDR1 reads MNHNS; CDR2 reads SASEGT. Trimming pared 1 base from V and 4 bases from J, leaving 17 bases between. The CDR3 length is 16 residues. Written as DNA, the CDR3 is TGTGCCAGCAGTGAAGTGGGCGGGGGCGCGATTTACGAGCAGTACTTC. Its protein product is CASSEVGGGAIYEQYF.

This clone has a single count. J is TRBJ1-1 and V is TRBV15; D may be TRBD1 (6 bases). Germline CDR1 is LNHNV and CDR2 is YYDKDF (reference sequence). Trimming removed 1 base from V and 4 bases from J, with 13 bases in between. The CDR3 length is 15 residues. The chain's CDR3 is CATSRAYRVTTEAFF. The CDR3 DNA reads as TGTGCCACCAGCAGAGCCTACAGGGTTACCACTGAAGCTTTCTTT.